The TCR beta chain described here comes from a study of cytomegalovirus exposure and HLA in healthy donors. The study ran its PCR with 60 Vbeta and 13 Jbeta primers. Measured with immunoSEQ multiplex PCR; TCRdb has only the in-frame clones, and not every one. The sample holds about 270,000 clones; roughly two thirds are singletons and the top ten take approximately 2.1%. Study-wide results and limits: Looking again later, the authors saw that most CMV-associated TCR beta chains seemed HLA-restricted.

For this clone: Its cognate antigen is unknown.

Sequencing was done on a sample of PBMCs. The TCR comes from a female donor in good health and CMV-seronegative.

CDR3 in DNA: TGTGCCAGCAGCTTAGTAGTAGCGGGAGGCACAGATACGCAGTATTTT. As protein: CASSLVVAGGTDTQYF. V and J are TRBV11-3 and TRBJ2-3; TRBD2 aligns across 9 bases. The CDR3 is 16 residues long. V shed 1 base and J 1 base; nucleotides not matched to a gene: 3. CDR1 SGHNT and CDR2 YENEEA come from the germline V gene.